This T cell receptor (beta chain) appears in the sequencing data of a study of control samples from healthy donors and cancer patients. Produced via immunoSEQ multiplex PCR; TCRdb's table is partial and in-frame only. The sample consists of approximately 50,000 clones, 87% of them appearing once. What was sequenced was PBMCs. The source is a man aged 55 to 70 with head and neck cancer.

The CDR3 is CASSGTRQRLNTEAFF. Here the CDR3 DNA reads TGTGCCAGCAGTGGAACCCGACAGAGACTGAACACTGAAGCTTTCTTT. The genes are TRBV6-1 and TRBJ1-1; TRBD1 is a possible D gene (5 bases). Trimming removed 4 bases from V and 0 bases from J, with 15 bases in between. Germline V lookup: CDR1 MNHNS, CDR2 SASEGT. This CDR3 is 16 amino acids long.